A single sample gave rise to the 21 T cell receptor beta chains below, sequenced in a study of blood T cell repertoires in COVID-19. Using immunoSEQ multiplex PCR, the repertoire was profiled, and TCRdb retains in-frame clones only, with some absent. The table records under 250,000 clones, about 93% of them present only once. Sequencing was done on a sample of peripheral blood. These receptors were collected from a man aged 30 to 45 with COVID-19, enrolled during active disease.

The chain recombines TRBV7-3 with TRBJ2-3; 7 bases align to TRBD1. Germline trimming cut 6 bases from V and 0 bases from J; bases unmatched to any gene: 9. This CDR3 region has 16 residues. CDR1 and CDR2 (germline): SGHTA, FQGTGA. The CDR3 nucleotides are TGTGCCAGCAGTCGACAGGGTTTGGCGAGCACAGATACGCAGTATTTT. Protein sequence: CASSRQGLASTDTQYF.

This clone is a singleton in its sample. V gene TRBV28 combines with J gene TRBJ1-5, with D possibly TRBD1 on 5 matching bases. CDR1 and CDR2 from the germline V gene are MDHEN and SYDVKM. V dropped 2 bases and J dropped 3 bases, with 17 bases sitting between them. The CDR3 is 17 amino acids. As DNA, the CDR3 is TGTGCCAGCAGTTTAGTTCCCAGGGCGATGAACAATCAGCCCCAGCATTTT. It translates to CASSLVPRAMNNQPQHF.

The V gene is TRBV28, the J gene TRBJ1-2, with 8 nucleotides matching TRBD1. Trimming cost V 6 bases and J 7 bases; bases outside gene matches: 4. The CDR3 sequence is 12 residues long. From germline, CDR1 is MDHEN and CDR2 SYDVKM. In nucleotides, the CDR3 is TGTGCCAGCAGCGGACAGGGAAGTGGCTACACCTTC. This translates into CASSGQGSGYTF.

Turning to this clone: Other DNA sequences from this sample encode an identical CDR3 as well. The CDR3 region is CASSLWGLYNSPLHF. CDR3 nucleotide sequence: TGTGCCAGCAGCTTGTGGGGGCTATATAATTCACCCCTCCACTTT. The chain combines TRBV5-6 with TRBJ1-6; a possible D gene is TRBD1 (6 bases). From germline, CDR1 is SGHDT and CDR2 YYEEEE. This CDR3 contains 15 residues. Trimming shortened V by 1 base and J by 4 bases, and 9 bases separated the two germline ends.

This sequence joins TRBV30 and TRBJ1-2; D gene unclear. Trimming cost V 3 bases and J 6 bases, with 20 bases left between them. The CDR3 is made up of 15 amino acids. Germline values: CDR1 GTSNPN, CDR2 SVGIG (reference sequence). The CDR3 nucleotides are TGTGCCTGGAGAGGCGGTGTCGGCTCGTTTCATGGCTACACCTTC. Protein product: CAWRGGVGSFHGYTF.

The J gene is TRBJ1-2, the V gene TRBV4-1, with D possibly matching TRBD1 (5 bases). The germline CDR1 and CDR2 sequences are MGHRA and YSYEKL. V was pared by 1 base and J by 2 bases, with 8 bases between. CDR3 size: 14 residues. CDR3 in amino acids: CASSQAGVNYGYTF. CDR3 DNA sequence: TGCGCCAGCAGCCAAGCGGGGGTCAACTATGGCTACACCTTC.

The J gene is TRBJ2-3, the V gene TRBV7-9, with 12 nucleotides matching TRBD1. With V trimmed by 4 bases and J by 4 bases, 3 bases remained unmatched. The CDR3 sequence is 15 residues long. Germline CDR1 and CDR2: SEHNR and FQNEAQ (reference sequence). In DNA form, the CDR3 reads TGTGCCAGCAGCTACGGGACAGGGGGCGCAGATACGCAGTATTTT. Translated, it gives CASSYGTGGADTQYF.

This clone was recorded only once. This rearrangement joins TRBV12-5 to TRBJ1-3; D ambiguous. The V end was cut by 7 bases, the J end by 2 bases, with 6 bases between. Germline assignment: CDR1 LGHNT and CDR2 FRNRAP. This CDR3 is built from 12 residues. CDR3 protein: CASALPGNTIYF. CDR3 sequence (DNA): TGTGCTAGTGCCCTCCCTGGAAACACCATATATTTT.

Only one count was recorded for this clone. The CDR3 DNA reads as TGTGCCAGCAGGTACAGGGGAACAGATACGCAGTATTTT. As protein: CASRYRGTDTQYF. The V call is TRBV6-5, the J call TRBJ2-3, with 7 nucleotides matching TRBD1. Trimming took 6 bases from V and 3 from J; bases not matched to a gene: 3. This CDR3 is 13 amino acids long. The germline V gene has CDR1 MNHEY and CDR2 SVGAGI.

The rearrangement uses TRBV5-1 and TRBJ1-1; 7 positions match TRBD1. V shed 2 bases, J shed 5 bases, and the junction held 3 bases outside the gene matches. Germline CDR1 is SGHRS and CDR2 is YFSETQ. The CDR3 has 13 residues. CDR3 sequence: CASSFTGVTEAFF. As DNA, the CDR3 is TGCGCCAGCAGCTTTACAGGGGTTACTGAAGCTTTCTTT. Together with reference TRBV5-1 and TRBJ1-1, the CDR3 gives the full variable domain: KAGVTQTPRYLIKTRGQQVTLSCSPISGHRSVSWYQQTPGQGLQFLFEYFSETQRNKGNFPGRFSGRQFSNSRSEMNVSTLELGDSALYLCASSFTGVTEAFFGQGTRLTVV.

The rearrangement links TRBV4-2 to TRBJ1-3; D is undetermined. Trimming left V 0 bases short and J 3 bases short, with 9 bases between. This CDR3 has 15 residues. The germline V gene encodes CDR1 LGHNA and CDR2 YNFKEQ. The CDR3: CASSQEDTSGNTIYF. DNA for the CDR3: TGTGCCAGCAGCCAAGAAGACACGAGTGGAAACACCATATATTTT.

The chain links TRBV7-9 to TRBJ2-7; 7 bases are shared with TRBD1. The ends lost 5 bases at V and 6 bases at J; junction bases unmatched: 10. The CDR3 covers 14 residues. Germline CDR1 reads SEHNR; CDR2 reads FQNEAQ (reference sequence). CDR3: CASSPRDRNGEQYF. The DNA for the CDR3 is TGTGCCAGCAGCCCCCGGGACAGAAATGGCGAGCAGTACTTC. The full variable domain, completed using reference TRBV7-9 and TRBJ2-7, is DTGVSQNPRHKITKRGQNVTFRCDPISEHNRLYWYRQTLGQGPEFLTYFQNEAQLEKSRLLSDRFSAERPKGSFSTLEIQRTEQGDSAMYLCASSPRDRNGEQYFGPGTRLTVT.

The rearrangement joins TRBV30 to TRBJ2-1, with 10 positions matching TRBD2. Germline assignment: CDR1 GTSNPN and CDR2 SVGIG (reference sequence). With 5 bases clipped from V and 2 bases from J, the junction kept 6 bases outside the gene matches. The CDR3 consists of 15 residues. CDR3 nucleotide sequence: TGTGCCTGGGGTAGCCTAGCGGGGGCCTACAATGAGCAGTTCTTC. Translating gives CAWGSLAGAYNEQFF.

CDR3 region: CASKELDSAEAEAFF. For the CDR3, the DNA is TGTGCCAGTAAGGAGTTAGACAGTGCCGAAGCTGAAGCTTTCTTT. The chain uses TRBV19 and TRBJ1-1; possible D gene TRBD1, 5 bases. The CDR3 runs to 15 residues. Between the trimmed V and J ends, which lost 7 bases and 6 bases, there was a span of 21 bases. The germline gives CDR1 LNHDA, CDR2 SQIVND (reference sequence).

The chain uses TRBV4-2 and TRBJ1-1; TRBD1 aligns across 12 bases. Germline V CDR1 and CDR2: LGHNA, YNFKEQ. This CDR3 has 18 amino acids. The trim removed 0 bases at V and 1 base at J, leaving 6 bases unmatched. This CDR3 is CASSQEPGQGAGNTEAFF. Here the CDR3 DNA reads TGTGCCAGCAGCCAAGAGCCGGGACAGGGGGCCGGGAACACTGAAGCTTTCTTT.

The V call is TRBV10-2, the J call TRBJ1-5, with D maybe TRBD1 (5 bases). The germline V gene encodes CDR1 WSHSY and CDR2 SAAADI. This CDR3 has 16 amino acids. The V end was cut by 0 bases, the J end by 2 bases, with 11 bases between. This CDR3 is CASSESGGAGNQPQHF. CDR3 coding DNA: TGCGCCAGCAGTGAGTCAGGCGGGGCCGGCAATCAGCCCCAGCATTTT.

The chain links TRBV2 to TRBJ1-6, with 8 nucleotides matching TRBD1. The CDR3 consists of 13 residues. Unmatched junction bases numbered 4, after V lost 8 bases and J lost 7 bases. Germline V gene sequence: CDR1 SNHLY, CDR2 FYNNEI. In nucleotides, the CDR3 is TGTGCCAGCGGAAGGACAGGGAATTCACCCCTCCACTTT. This translates into CASGRTGNSPLHF.

The chain uses TRBV5-6 and TRBJ1-2; 7 nucleotides agree with TRBD1. The length of the CDR3 is 15 residues. V shed 2 bases and J 6 bases; nucleotides not matched to a gene: 10. Germline V gives CDR1 SGHDT, CDR2 YYEEEE. The CDR3 protein is CASSFAPGQIHGYTF. CDR3 coding DNA: TGTGCCAGCAGCTTCGCCCCGGGACAGATCCATGGCTACACCTTC.

The chain links TRBV10-3 to TRBJ2-1; D remains ambiguous. The germline V and J ends were trimmed by 7 bases and 1 base, with 8 bases remaining between them. This CDR3 is built from 13 residues. CDR1 is ENHRY and CDR2 is SYGVKD in the germline V gene. CDR3 nucleotides: TGTGCCATCAATAACGGTTCCTACAATGAGCAGTTCTTC. This sequence encodes CAINNGSYNEQFF.

This rearrangement joins TRBV6-1 to TRBJ1-5, with 9 bases fitting TRBD1. The length of the CDR3 is 14 residues. Germline V gene data show CDR1 as MNHNS and CDR2 as SASEGT. Trimming took 8 bases from V and 4 from J; bases not matched to a gene: 6. CDR3 coding DNA: TGTGCCAGCCGGACAGGGGTTGAGAATCAGCCCCAGCATTTT. Its translation: CASRTGVENQPQHF.

The rearrangement links TRBV2 to TRBJ2-1; 8 bases fit TRBD1. This CDR3 spans 13 amino acids. Germline CDR1 reads SNHLY; CDR2 reads FYNNEI. V shed 3 bases, J shed 9 bases, and the junction held 4 bases outside the gene matches. CDR3 region: CASSEVRGPEQFF. Here the CDR3 DNA reads TGTGCCAGCAGTGAGGTCAGGGGGCCTGAGCAGTTCTTC.